These 26 T cell receptor beta chains came from one sample sequenced in a study. Cells sorted as Tregs were CD4+, CD25+ and CD127-/low. TCRdb ran MiXCR on the 5' RACE reads and lists one entry per CDR3 protein. The table lists fewer than 50,000 distinct CDR3 sequences, 22% of them singletons. Source material: Tregs sorted from a lymph node. Every receptor here comes from a female donor with breast cancer.

This clonotype came up a few times. V and J are TRBV6-1 and TRBJ2-1, with 7 bases lining up with TRBD2. In germline, CDR1 is MNHNS, CDR2 SASEGT. CDR3 length: 17 amino acids. The V and J ends lost 5 bases and 8 bases, in that order; junction bases with no gene match: 18. The CDR3 is CASSYSPASGIYDEQFF. CDR3 in DNA: TGTGCCAGCAGTTACTCACCGGCTAGCGGCATTTACGATGAGCAGTTCTTC.

Many counts were recorded for this clonotype. The V call is TRBV9, the J call TRBJ2-7; 7 positions agree with TRBD2. Germline loops: CDR1 SGDLS, CDR2 YYNGEE. The CDR3 is made up of 12 amino acids. Unmatched junction bases numbered 4, after V lost 4 bases and J lost 6 bases. The CDR3 loop reads CASSPGLGEQYF. CDR3 in DNA: TGTGCCAGCAGCCCAGGACTAGGCGAGCAGTACTTC.

This clonotype was detected a few times. The chain links TRBV20-1 to TRBJ2-3; D is uncertain. CDR1 and CDR2 from the germline V gene are DFQATT and SNEGSKA (reference sequence). Deletions cut 3 bases from V and 2 bases from J, with 6 bases between. This CDR3 region has 12 residues. The CDR3 nucleotides read TGCAGTGCTAGCCCTCCCACAGATACGCAGTATTTT. It translates to CSASPPTDTQYF.

The J gene is TRBJ2-3, the V gene TRBV30; tentatively, D is TRBD2 (5 bases). The length of the CDR3 is 14 residues. V dropped 0 bases and J dropped 4 bases, with 11 bases sitting between them. Per the germline V gene, CDR1 is GTSNPN and CDR2 is SVGIG (reference sequence). DNA for the CDR3: TGTGCCTGGAGTGTAGGGCTAGCTGCAGATACGCAGTATTTT. Its translation: CAWSVGLAADTQYF.

To note about this clonotype: Possible read error: a much larger clone is one base away. The chain links TRBV7-3 to TRBJ2-1; TRBD2 matches at 11 bases. In germline, CDR1 is SGHTA, CDR2 FQGTGA. This CDR3 contains 17 residues. The chain's CDR3 is CASNYLTSGSFYNKQFF. The CDR3 bases are TGTGCCAGCAACTACCTAACTAGCGGGAGTTTCTACAATAAGCAGTTCTTC.

Ten or more counts support this clonotype. The genes are TRBV20-1 and TRBJ1-2, with unresolved D. V was cut by 8 bases and J by 4 bases, with 14 bases left in between. CDR3 length: 12 residues. The germline CDR1 and CDR2 sequences are DFQATT and SNEGSKA (reference sequence). The chain's CDR3 is CSTGPLIYGYTF. DNA for the CDR3: TGCAGTACTGGACCGCTTATCTATGGCTACACCTTC.

The chain couples TRBV27 to TRBJ1-2, with 10 bases identical to TRBD1. Trimming at V came to 5 bases and at J to 0 bases, leaving 6 bases not matched to a gene. The CDR3 is 16 amino acids. CDR1 is MNHEY, CDR2 SMNVEV, per germline (reference sequence). CDR3 nucleotide sequence: TGTGCCAGCAGTCGGACAGGGGGTCAAGCTAACTATGGCTACACCTTC. Its translation is CASSRTGGQANYGYTF.

This chain uses TRBV27 with TRBJ2-7, with D maybe TRBD1 (5 bases). Per germline, CDR1 MNHEY and CDR2 SMNVEV (reference sequence). This CDR3 is built from 15 residues. The germline V and J ends were trimmed by 2 bases and 4 bases, with 15 bases remaining between them. CDR3 nucleotide sequence: TGTGCCAGCAGTTTACAATGGGTGGCAGGGTACGAGCAGTACTTC. Its translation is CASSLQWVAGYEQYF.

This clonotype showed up just a few times. The chain has TRBV5-1 and TRBJ2-5; the match to TRBD1 covers 10 bases. Per the germline V gene, CDR1 is SGHRS and CDR2 is YFSETQ. Trimming cost V 3 bases and J 5 bases; bases outside gene matches: 10. CDR3 length equals 16 residues. CDR3 amino acids: CASSSAGTGVLETQYF. The CDR3, as DNA: TGCGCCAGCAGCTCGGCCGGGACAGGGGTTTTGGAGACCCAGTACTTC.

About this clonotype itself: A read error may be the cause here, since a much bigger clone is one base away. The gene calls are TRBV6-1 and TRBJ2-6; D tentatively fits TRBD1 or TRBD2 (5 bases each). The CDR3 spans 15 residues. Germline V gene lookup returns CDR1 MNHNS and CDR2 SASEGT. The CDR3: CASSVLVTGANVRTF. Here the CDR3 DNA reads TGTGCCAGCAGTGTACTAGTAACTGGGGCCAACGTCCGGACTTTC.

This rearrangement joins TRBV4-1 to TRBJ2-3; D unresolved. V was pared by 1 base and J by 2 bases, with 7 bases between. The CDR3 has 14 amino acids. Germline V gives CDR1 MGHRA, CDR2 YSYEKL. CDR3 nucleotide sequence: TGCGCCAGCAGCCAAGTTAGGGTCACAGATACGCAGTATTTT. Amino acids: CASSQVRVTDTQYF.

This clonotype was observed a handful of times. The junction departs from germline at one end; a sequencing error may be responsible. The chain carries TRBV20-1 and TRBJ1-2, with D possibly TRBD1 on 6 matching bases. Germline V gives CDR1 DFQATT, CDR2 SNEGSKA (reference sequence). The CDR3 is 13 amino acids. The CDR3 sequence: CSARTQGKDGCTF. Here the CDR3 DNA reads TGCAGTGCTAGAACACAGGGAAAGGATGGCTGCACCTTC.

This clonotype was counted many times. J is TRBJ2-7 and V is TRBV3-1; D unclear. The germline V and J ends were trimmed by 1 base and 6 bases, with 10 bases remaining between them. Germline V gives CDR1 LGHDT, CDR2 YNNKEL (reference sequence). The CDR3 is made up of 13 amino acids. The CDR3 spells CASSQAGLGEQYF. The CDR3 coding sequence is TGTGCCAGCAGCCAAGCCGGTCTCGGCGAGCAGTACTTC.

Relative to its sample, this clonotype is medium-sized. V usage is TRBV4-1 and J usage is TRBJ2-2; 7 bases match TRBD2. The CDR3 spans 16 residues. Per germline, CDR1 MGHRA and CDR2 YSYEKL. After removal of 0 bases from V and 4 bases from J, the junction contained 5 bases not matched to a gene. The CDR3 DNA sequence: TGCGCCAGCAGCCAAGAGGCGGGAGCGATCACCGGGGAGCTGTTTTTT. It yields the protein CASSQEAGAITGELFF.

As regards this clonotype: This may stem from a read error, because a much larger clone lies one nucleotide away. For the CDR3, the DNA is TGCGCCGGCAGCCAAGAGCGTGACAGCTCCTACGAGCAGTACTTC. It is translated as CAGSQERDSSYEQYF. The V call is TRBV4-1, the J call TRBJ2-7; maybe TRBD1 (5 bases). The germline gives CDR1 MGHRA, CDR2 YSYEKL. The CDR3 covers 15 residues.

This clonotype was counted many times. The rearrangement links TRBV12-3 or TRBV12-4 to TRBJ2-3; no clear D. V was trimmed by 5 bases and J by 6 bases, leaving 9 bases between them. This CDR3 has 12 residues. Written as DNA, the CDR3 is TGTGCCAGCAGTCACGGGTCGGATACGCAGTATTTT. Its translation is CASSHGSDTQYF.

This clonotype has just a few counts. This chain uses TRBV25-1 with TRBJ2-7; TRBD2 agrees at 9 bases. With V trimmed by 3 bases and J by 6 bases, 9 bases remained unmatched. In germline, CDR1 is MGHDK, CDR2 SYGVNS. CDR3 length: 15 residues. The CDR3 bases are TGTGCCAGCAGTGATGGTGGGGCGGGAGGGCGCGAGCAGTACTTC. This codes for CASSDGGAGGREQYF.

This clonotype appeared a few times. The chain carries TRBV28 and TRBJ2-7, with 9 bases that match TRBD1. Trimming at V came to 5 bases and at J to 3 bases, leaving 14 bases not matched to a gene. This CDR3 is 17 amino acids long. Germline CDR1 reads MDHEN; CDR2 reads SYDVKM. CDR3 bases: TGTGCCAGCAGTGTCCTCGGAACAGGGGGCCGAGGCTACGAGCAGTACTTC. It is translated as CASSVLGTGGRGYEQYF.

This clonotype was counted between two and nine times. The V and J genes are TRBV3-1 and TRBJ2-3; tentatively, D is TRBD1 (6 bases). The V gene lost 10 bases and the J gene lost 6 bases, with 20 bases spanning the gap. The CDR3 covers 14 residues. The V gene's germline CDR1 is LGHDT and CDR2 YNNKEL (reference sequence). The CDR3 DNA sequence: TGTGCCATCTCCCTAACAGGGACCCCTGATACGCAGTATTTT. Protein: CAISLTGTPDTQYF.

This sequence joins TRBV6-2 or TRBV6-3 and TRBJ2-1, with D maybe TRBD1 (5 bases). V lost 8 bases, J lost 4 bases, and 12 bases lay in between. Per the germline V gene, CDR1 is MNHEY and CDR2 is SVGEGT. This CDR3 has 13 amino acids. The CDR3 reads CASGAYRYNEQFF. CDR3 in DNA: TGTGCCAGCGGCGCTTACAGGTACAATGAGCAGTTCTTC.

This clonotype was counted at least ten times. This chain links TRBV29-1 with TRBJ2-1; TRBD1 matches at 8 bases. Trimming cost V 8 bases and J 7 bases; bases outside gene matches: 4. There are 11 residues in the CDR3. CDR1 is SQVTM, CDR2 ANQGSEA, per germline. CDR3 in amino acids: CSMRTGNEQFF. DNA for the CDR3: TGCAGCATGAGGACAGGGAATGAGCAGTTCTTC.

This chain's CDR3 is CASSSGGSGWRETQYF. As DNA, the CDR3 is TGCGCCAGCAGCTCCGGCGGGAGTGGGTGGAGAGAGACCCAGTACTTC. The chain links TRBV5-1 to TRBJ2-5; 7 bases are a match to TRBD2. Germline V gene sequence: CDR1 SGHRS, CDR2 YFSETQ. The V and J ends lost 3 bases and 4 bases, in that order; junction bases with no gene match: 12. This CDR3 comprises 16 residues.

This chain links TRBV28 with TRBJ1-6, with D possibly being TRBD1 (5 bases). In germline, CDR1 is MDHEN, CDR2 SYDVKM. The CDR3 contains 15 residues. V dropped 6 bases and J dropped 9 bases, with 18 bases sitting between them. The CDR3 coding sequence is TGTGCCAGCAGACCCCTTGCGGGGGTGGCTTCACCCCTCCACTTT. Translation: CASRPLAGVASPLHF. Combining the CDR3 with reference TRBV28 and TRBJ1-6 gives the whole variable domain DVKVTQSSRYLVKRTGEKVFLECVQDMDHENMFWYRQDPGLGLRLIYFSYDVKMKEKGDIPEGYSVSREKKERFSLILESASTNQTSMYLCASRPLAGVASPLHFGNGTRLTVT.

Details on this clonotype: With a much larger clone just one base away, this may be a read error. This sequence joins TRBV5-1 and TRBJ2-1; D remains unclear. The CDR3 has 15 residues. Per the germline V gene, CDR1 is SGHRS and CDR2 is YFSETQ. This chain's CDR3 is CAGSFVRSSYNEQFF. CDR3 coding DNA: TGCGCCGGCAGCTTCGTACGCAGCTCCTACAATGAGCAGTTCTTC. The full variable domain, in which reference TRBV5-1 and TRBJ2-1 provide the parts outside the CDR3, is KAGVTQTPRYLIKTRGQQVTLSCSPISGHRSVSWYQQTPGQGLQFLFEYFSETQRNKGNFPGRFSGRQFSNSRSEMNVSTLELGDSALYLCAGSFVRSSYNEQFFGPGTRLTVL.

This clonotype was counted ten times or more. One junction end disagrees with the germline gene, perhaps due to a read error. J is TRBJ2-1 and V is TRBV27; 11 nucleotides line up with TRBD2. Germline assignment: CDR1 MNHEY and CDR2 SMNVEV (reference sequence). CDR3 length: 17 residues. For the CDR3, the DNA is TGTGTCAGCAGTATTAGCGGGAGGGTATTTTTGATCGATGAGCAGTTCTTC. Translating gives CVSSISGRVFLIDEQFF.

As to this clonotype: This CDR3 fails to terminate in the conserved phenylalanine or tryptophan, so it likely reflects a read error. The rearrangement uses TRBV11-2 and TRBJ1-1; TRBD1 is a possible D gene (5 bases). The CDR3 is 13 residues long. Germline-derived CDR1 and CDR2 are SGHAT and FQNNGV. The CDR3 DNA reads TGTGCCAGCAGATTAGACGGGGGAACTGAAGCTTTCCTT. The encoded protein is CASRLDGGTEAFL.